The rows below give T cell receptor beta chains drawn from one sample of a study of response to subunit inactivated influenza vaccine. Each CDR3 protein is one row after TCRdb ran MiXCR on the RT-PCR reads. The sample consists of roughly 650,000 distinct CDR3 sequences, 12% to 15% of them appearing once. This specimen was PBMCs from blood, taken around 14 days before vaccination. The receptor set was obtained from a man in his fifties who received an inactivated influenza vaccine. Both conserved end residues are trimmed from each CDR3.

v_call: TRBV5-1
j_call: TRBJ2-4
cdr3_aa: ASSLDGRRNIQY

v_call: TRBV9
j_call: TRBJ2-4
cdr3_aa: ASSPPSGGGDIQY

v_call: TRBV29-1
j_call: TRBJ2-3
cdr3_aa: SVGVLAATDTQY

v_call: TRBV6-2/TRBV6-3
j_call: TRBJ2-1
cdr3_aa: ASSQANEQF

v_call: TRBV11-2
j_call: TRBJ2-3
cdr3_aa: ASSFVLAGTDTQY

v_call: TRBV7-9
j_call: TRBJ2-3
cdr3_aa: ASSGASGIRTDTQY

v_call: TRBV20-1
j_call: TRBJ2-1
cdr3_aa: SARKTGVKNNEQF

v_call: TRBV3-1
j_call: TRBJ1-2
cdr3_aa: ASSQDRRERSYGYT

v_call: TRBV12-3/TRBV12-4
j_call: TRBJ1-3
cdr3_aa: ASSLGLIGNTIY

v_call: TRBV29-1
j_call: TRBJ1-1
cdr3_aa: SVLGVDRGSTEAF

v_call: TRBV25-1
j_call: TRBJ1-1
cdr3_aa: ASRETTRGTEAF

v_call: TRBV12-3/TRBV12-4
j_call: TRBJ2-6
cdr3_aa: ASRPPEGANVLT

v_call: TRBV10-3
j_call: TRBJ2-1
cdr3_aa: AISVSGGTYNEQF

v_call: TRBV6-2/TRBV6-3
j_call: TRBJ2-7
cdr3_aa: ASSYEIFRTGWEQY

v_call: TRBV30
j_call: TRBJ2-7
cdr3_aa: AWSVHSGEYEQY

v_call: TRBV6-5
j_call: TRBJ2-3
cdr3_aa: ASSYGLVAGTDTQY

v_call: TRBV20-1
j_call: TRBJ2-7
cdr3_aa: SASTGTAVYEQY

v_call: TRBV6-1
j_call: TRBJ1-1
cdr3_aa: ASLRGGSDTEAF

v_call: TRBV7-2
j_call: TRBJ2-5
cdr3_aa: ASSLAASGGTETQY

v_call: TRBV6-2/TRBV6-3
j_call: TRBJ1-5
cdr3_aa: ASSYSKGQLVSNQPQH

v_call: TRBV5-1
j_call: TRBJ1-2
cdr3_aa: ASSFQDHYGYT

v_call: TRBV15
j_call: TRBJ2-1
cdr3_aa: ATSGSYNEQF

v_call: TRBV6-5
j_call: TRBJ2-2
cdr3_aa: ASSYGSGELF

v_call: TRBV5-1
j_call: TRBJ2-3
cdr3_aa: ASSIDIPYTDTQY

v_call: TRBV6-2/TRBV6-3
j_call: TRBJ1-1
cdr3_aa: ASKGAMTEAF

v_call: TRBV4-2
j_call: TRBJ1-2
cdr3_aa: ASSQDETGIYGYT

v_call: TRBV19
j_call: TRBJ2-1
cdr3_aa: ASRPSGLAWNEQF

v_call: TRBV12-3/TRBV12-4
j_call: TRBJ2-6
cdr3_aa: ASSPRSGANVLT

v_call: TRBV6-1
j_call: TRBJ2-7
cdr3_aa: ASQSRALLGEQY

v_call: TRBV28
j_call: TRBJ2-3
cdr3_aa: SSSYRTETDTQY

v_call: TRBV28
j_call: TRBJ2-2
cdr3_aa: ASSPGLAGDTGELF

v_call: TRBV7-9
j_call: TRBJ1-2
cdr3_aa: ASSAEVGAGN

v_call: TRBV20-1
j_call: TRBJ2-1
cdr3_aa: SARDTSGLSSYNEQF

v_call: TRBV5-1
j_call: TRBJ2-7
cdr3_aa: ASSFRAGGLAGTNEQY

v_call: TRBV20-1
j_call: TRBJ1-5
cdr3_aa: SARDVAGVNQPQH

v_call: TRBV29-1
j_call: TRBJ2-7
cdr3_aa: SVCRGQRYEQY

v_call: TRBV6-2/TRBV6-3
j_call: TRBJ2-7
cdr3_aa: ASSPQPGQAPYEQY

v_call: TRBV7-9
j_call: TRBJ2-1
cdr3_aa: ASRSTSGGRSYNEQF

v_call: TRBV25-1
j_call: TRBJ2-7
cdr3_aa: ASSAGAHEQY

v_call: TRBV20-1
j_call: TRBJ2-6
cdr3_aa: SASYNSGANVLT

v_call: TRBV29-1
j_call: TRBJ1-2
cdr3_aa: SVRTGLNYGYT

v_call: TRBV12-3/TRBV12-4
j_call: TRBJ1-1
cdr3_aa: ASSLGGPNEAF